This T cell receptor beta chain comes out of a study of cytomegalovirus exposure and HLA in healthy donors. Study context: Caucasian-associated ancestry cluster membership applied to around 76% of approximately 420 genotyped donors.

Trimming left V 4 bases short and J 7 bases short, with 19 bases between. Germline CDR1 reads MGHRA; CDR2 reads YSYEKL. The length of the CDR3 is 15 residues. It was with 60 Vbeta and 13 Jbeta primers that the PCR ran. Only in-frame clones appear in the TCRdb table, and some are missing; sequencing was by immunoSEQ multiplex PCR. This table has roughly 190,000 clones, over 70% appearing once. This clonotype originated in a young woman in good health and CMV-seronegative. Material for sequencing was PBMCs. J is TRBJ1-1 and V is TRBV4-1, with D perhaps matching TRBD1 (5 bases). The CDR3, as DNA: TGCGCCAGCAGCCCCCTGGGGCGGCGATCTGATGAAGCTTTCTTT. Amino acid sequence: CASSPLGRRSDEAFF.